Listed here is a single TCR beta chain. This specimen comes from a study of T cell repertoires in ileal Crohn's disease. The repertoire was sequenced with immunoSEQ multiplex PCR; TCRdb's copy has only in-frame clones and lacks some. There are around 970 clones in the sample; roughly 84% occur only once, and about 14% lies in the top ten. The sequencing sample was made of ileal tissue. The sequence was collected from an adult with Crohn's disease.

CDR3 nucleotides: TGTGCCAGTAATTCTCGGCAGGGCCGCTCTGGGGCCAACGTCCTGACTTTC. It yields the protein CASNSRQGRSGANVLTF. V usage is TRBV19 and J usage is TRBJ2-6; D is possibly TRBD1 (5 bases). Germline values: CDR1 LNHDA, CDR2 SQIVND (reference sequence). V dropped 7 bases and J dropped 0 bases, with 16 bases sitting between them. The CDR3 is 17 amino acids.